This T cell receptor beta chain originates from a study of T-cell memory formation after mild COVID-19. Overall study: The two donors had largely donor-specific TCR clusters.

V lost 7 bases to trimming and J lost 7 bases; unmatched junction nucleotides: 11. This CDR3 is 14 amino acids long. Germline V gene lookup returns CDR1 SQVTM and CDR2 ANQGSEA. Employing constant-segment primers, 5'RACE generated TCR alpha and TCR beta cDNA libraries bearing sample barcodes and UMIs. Via MiXCR, TCRdb re-called the 5' RACE reads, giving one row per CDR3 protein. The table has over 150,000 distinct CDR3 sequences, over 10% seen once. This clonotype has a handful of counts. Antigen: not known. The study's findings and limits: Some SARS-CoV-2-responding clones were already detected in memory before infection. Clones that got smaller from day 15 to 85 had even CD4/CD8, while clones growing later tipped toward CD4+.

Source material: PBMCs or a T cell subset sorted from them (not recorded which). This TCR was sampled from a man between 18 and 35 years old who had mild COVID-19 (a few samples of this study predate the infection). Cell type and time point are not known. The chain joins TRBV29-1 to TRBJ1-2; 11 bases fit TRBD1. The CDR3 here is CSAALGQGAGGYTF. CDR3 DNA: TGCAGCGCCGCATTAGGACAGGGGGCCGGTGGCTACACCTTC.